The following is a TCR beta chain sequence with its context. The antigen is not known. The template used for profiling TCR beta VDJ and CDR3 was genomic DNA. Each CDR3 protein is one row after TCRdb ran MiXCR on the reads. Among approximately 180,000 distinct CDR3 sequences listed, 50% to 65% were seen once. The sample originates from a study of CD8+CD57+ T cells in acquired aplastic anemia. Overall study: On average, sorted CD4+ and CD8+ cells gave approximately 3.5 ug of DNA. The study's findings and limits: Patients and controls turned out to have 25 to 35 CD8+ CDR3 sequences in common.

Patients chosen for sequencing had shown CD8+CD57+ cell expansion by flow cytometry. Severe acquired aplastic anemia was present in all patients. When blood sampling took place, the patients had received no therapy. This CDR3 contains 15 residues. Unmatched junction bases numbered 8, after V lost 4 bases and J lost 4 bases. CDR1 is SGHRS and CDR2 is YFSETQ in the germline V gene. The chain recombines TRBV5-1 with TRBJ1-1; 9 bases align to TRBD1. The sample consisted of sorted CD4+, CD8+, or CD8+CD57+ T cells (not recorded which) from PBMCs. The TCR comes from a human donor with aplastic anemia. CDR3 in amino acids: CASSIGDREGTEAFF. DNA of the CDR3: TGCGCCAGCAGCATAGGGGACAGGGAAGGCACTGAAGCTTTCTTT.